Each of the 10 T cell receptor beta chains below was sequenced from the same sample in a study of radiotherapy plus CTLA-4 blockade in lung cancer. The assay was immunoSEQ multiplex PCR, and TCRdb's table has in-frame clones only and misses some. Of about 51,000 clones listed, 77% were seen once; the top ten hold around 2.5%. The sequencing used peripheral blood, collected from a patient treated with radiotherapy plus ipilimumab. The receptors come from a human donor with non-small cell lung cancer whose response to radiotherapy plus ipilimumab could not be evaluated.

The chain is built from TRBV6-1 and TRBJ2-7; D is possibly TRBD1 (6 bases). Trimming removed 0 bases at V and 3 bases at J, with 15 bases between. Per the germline V gene, CDR1 is MNHNS and CDR2 is SASEGT. This CDR3 region has 16 residues. CDR3 protein: CASSEAAGTTVYEQYF. CDR3 bases: TGTGCCAGCAGTGAAGCAGCCGGGACAACCGTCTACGAGCAGTACTTC.

In its sample, this clone was seen a few times. The chain joins TRBV6-1 to TRBJ2-7; D unresolved. CDR1 is MNHNS, CDR2 SASEGT, per germline. CDR3 size: 14 residues. V lost 7 bases and J lost 6, with 19 bases in between. CDR3 residues: CASTAGFGQTEQYF. CDR3 bases: TGTGCCAGCACCGCCGGTTTTGGGCAGACCGAGCAGTACTTC.

In its sample, this clone was seen a few times. The rearrangement joins TRBV28 to TRBJ1-1, with unresolved D. There are 12 residues in the CDR3. V was pared by 3 bases and J by 5 bases, with 7 bases between. CDR1 and CDR2 from the germline V gene are MDHEN and SYDVKM. The CDR3 bases are TGTGCCAGCAGTTTCCCCAGGACTGAAGCTTTCTTT. It encodes CASSFPRTEAFF.

Points on this clone: This specimen includes other DNA sequences encoding the same CDR3. The genes are TRBV5-1 and TRBJ1-6; D possibly corresponds to TRBD1 (6 bases). The CDR3 is made up of 14 amino acids. V was trimmed by 4 bases and J by 8 bases, leaving 13 bases between them. Germline CDR1 SGHRS, CDR2 YFSETQ. CDR3 sequence (DNA): TGCGCCAGCAGCCTACAGGGATGGGATTCACCCCTCCACTTT. Translating gives CASSLQGWDSPLHF.

This clone was found a few times. The chain joins TRBV28 to TRBJ1-1; a weak D match, TRBD1 (6 bases). The CDR3 runs 13 residues. CDR1 and CDR2 (germline): MDHEN, SYDVKM. Between the trimmed V and J ends, which lost 6 bases and 1 base, there was a span of 9 bases. DNA of the CDR3: TGTGCCAGCAGGGGGGCAACGAACACTGAAGCTTTCTTT. Amino acid sequence: CASRGATNTEAFF.

The genes are TRBV5-1 and TRBJ2-5, with 7 bases matching TRBD1. Germline lookup yields CDR1 SGHRS and CDR2 YFSETQ. The CDR3 consists of 14 residues. V dropped 7 bases and J dropped 2; count of bases not matched to a gene: 8. The CDR3 coding sequence is TGCGCCAGCCTCCGGGACAGCGTACAAGAGACCCAGTACTTC. Protein product: CASLRDSVQETQYF.

The CDR3 is CASSRAGGRNEQFF. Here the CDR3 DNA reads TGTGCCAGCAGCCGAGCGGGGGGGCGGAATGAGCAGTTCTTC. The chain carries TRBV7-9 and TRBJ2-1, with 10 nucleotides matching TRBD2. The V and J ends lost 5 bases and 7 bases, in that order; junction bases with no gene match: 5. The CDR3 totals 14 residues. In germline, CDR1 is SEHNR, CDR2 FQNEAQ (reference sequence).

This sequence joins TRBV7-2 and TRBJ2-7, with a possible D match to TRBD1 (6 bases). Germline loops: CDR1 SGHTA, CDR2 FQGNSA. The CDR3 runs 13 residues. V was shortened by 5 bases and J by 3 bases, with 11 bases between the two germline ends. CDR3 loop: CASSRDNNYEQYF. Here the CDR3 DNA reads TGTGCCAGCAGCCGGGACAATAACTACGAGCAGTACTTC.

This chain uses TRBV7-9 with TRBJ1-2; D unresolved. CDR1 is SEHNR, CDR2 FQNEAQ, per germline (reference sequence). V was trimmed by 1 base and J by 3 bases, leaving 12 bases between them. The CDR3 spans 15 residues. The CDR3 DNA is TGTGCCAGCAGCTTAGTAGAGGGTCCGTACTATGGCTACACCTTC. It specifies CASSLVEGPYYGYTF.

The chain joins TRBV9 to TRBJ2-7; 8 bases match TRBD1. CDR3 size: 12 residues. V shed 7 bases and J 6 bases; nucleotides not matched to a gene: 6. Per germline, CDR1 SGDLS and CDR2 YYNGEE. This chain's CDR3 is CASQGARGEQYF. CDR3 DNA sequence: TGTGCCAGCCAGGGGGCGAGAGGCGAGCAGTACTTC.